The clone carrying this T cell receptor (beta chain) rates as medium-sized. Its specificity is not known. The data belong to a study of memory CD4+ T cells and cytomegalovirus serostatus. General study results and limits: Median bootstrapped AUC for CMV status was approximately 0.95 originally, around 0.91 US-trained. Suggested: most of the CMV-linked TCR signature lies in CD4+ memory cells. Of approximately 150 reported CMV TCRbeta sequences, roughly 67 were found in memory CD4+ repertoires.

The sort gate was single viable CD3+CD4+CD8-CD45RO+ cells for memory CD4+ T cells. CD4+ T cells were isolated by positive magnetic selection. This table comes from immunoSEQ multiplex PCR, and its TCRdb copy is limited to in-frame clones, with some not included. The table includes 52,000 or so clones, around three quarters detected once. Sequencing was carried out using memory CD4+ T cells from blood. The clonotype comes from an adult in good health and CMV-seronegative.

The CDR3 nucleotides read TGTGCTAGTGGGAGCGGGGGCCTGGGTAATGAGCAGTTCTTC. This translates into CASGSGGLGNEQFF. The J gene is TRBJ2-1, the V gene TRBV12-5, with 8 bases fitting TRBD2. This CDR3 is built from 14 residues. V was pared by 6 bases and J by 7 bases, with 8 bases of the junction left unmatched. Germline CDR1 and CDR2: LGHNT and FRNRAP.